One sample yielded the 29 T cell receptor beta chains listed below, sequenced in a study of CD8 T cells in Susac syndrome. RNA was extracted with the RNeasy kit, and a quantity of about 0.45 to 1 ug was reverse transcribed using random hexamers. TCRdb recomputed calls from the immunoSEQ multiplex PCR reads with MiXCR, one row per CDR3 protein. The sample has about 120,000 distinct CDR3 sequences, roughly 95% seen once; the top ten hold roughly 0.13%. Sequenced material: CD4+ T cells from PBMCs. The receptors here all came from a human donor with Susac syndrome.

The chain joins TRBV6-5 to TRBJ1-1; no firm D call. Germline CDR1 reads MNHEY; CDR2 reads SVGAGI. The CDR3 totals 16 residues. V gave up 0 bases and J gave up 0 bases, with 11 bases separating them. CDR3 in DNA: TGTGCCAGCAGTTACTCTTGGTACACACTGAACACTGAAGCTTTCTTT. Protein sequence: CASSYSWYTLNTEAFF.

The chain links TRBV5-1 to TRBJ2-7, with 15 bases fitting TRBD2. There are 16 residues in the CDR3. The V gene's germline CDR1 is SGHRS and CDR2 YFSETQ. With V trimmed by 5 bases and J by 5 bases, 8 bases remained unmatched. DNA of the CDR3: TGCGCCAGCAGAGCGACCGGGACTAGCGGGAGGCACGAGCAGTACTTC. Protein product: CASRATGTSGRHEQYF.

The CDR3 is CASSYSTGGDSRYNEQFF. The CDR3 DNA follows: TGTGCCAGCAGTTACTCGACGGGGGGAGACTCCCGGTACAATGAGCAGTTCTTC. J is TRBJ2-1 and V is TRBV6-5, with 7 bases identical to TRBD2. CDR3 size: 18 residues. With V trimmed by 0 bases and J by 4 bases, 12 bases remained unmatched. In germline, CDR1 is MNHEY, CDR2 SVGAGI.

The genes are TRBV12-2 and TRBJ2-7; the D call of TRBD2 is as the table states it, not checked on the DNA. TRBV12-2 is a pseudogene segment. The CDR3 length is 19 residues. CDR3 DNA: TGTGCAAGTCGCTTAGGACTAGCGGGAGGGCCGTCCCTCTCCTACGAGCAGTACTTC. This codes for CASRLGLAGGPSLSYEQYF.

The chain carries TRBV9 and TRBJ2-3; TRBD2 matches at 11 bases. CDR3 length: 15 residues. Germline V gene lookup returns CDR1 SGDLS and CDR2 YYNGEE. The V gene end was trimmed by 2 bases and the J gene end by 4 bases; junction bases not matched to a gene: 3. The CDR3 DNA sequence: TGTGCCAGCAGCGTCTTAGCGGGAGGGGCAGATACGCAGTATTTT. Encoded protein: CASSVLAGGADTQYF.

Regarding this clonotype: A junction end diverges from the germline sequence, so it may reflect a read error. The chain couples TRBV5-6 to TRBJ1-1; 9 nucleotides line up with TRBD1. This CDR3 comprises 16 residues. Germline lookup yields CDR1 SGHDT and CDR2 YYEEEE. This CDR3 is CASSLIYRGPNTEAFF. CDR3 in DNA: TGTGCCAGCAGCTTGATTTACAGGGGGCCGAACACTGAAGCCTTCTTT.

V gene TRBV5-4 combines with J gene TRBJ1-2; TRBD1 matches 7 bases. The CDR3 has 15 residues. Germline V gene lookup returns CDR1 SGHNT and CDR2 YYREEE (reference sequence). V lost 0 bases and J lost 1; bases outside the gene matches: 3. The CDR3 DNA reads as TGTGCCAGCAGCTTGGTGGACAGGATTAACTATGGCTACACCTTC. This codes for CASSLVDRINYGYTF.

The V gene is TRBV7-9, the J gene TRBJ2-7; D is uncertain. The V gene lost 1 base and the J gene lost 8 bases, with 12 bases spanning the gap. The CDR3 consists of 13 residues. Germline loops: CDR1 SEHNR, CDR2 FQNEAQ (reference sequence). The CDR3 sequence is CASSLVAATKQYF. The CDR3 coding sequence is TGTGCCAGCAGCTTAGTGGCCGCTACGAAGCAGTACTTC. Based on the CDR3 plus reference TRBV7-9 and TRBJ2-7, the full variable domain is DTGVSQNPRHKITKRGQNVTFRCDPISEHNRLYWYRQTLGQGPEFLTYFQNEAQLEKSRLLSDRFSAERPKGSFSTLEIQRTEQGDSAMYLCASSLVAATKQYFGPGTRLTVT.

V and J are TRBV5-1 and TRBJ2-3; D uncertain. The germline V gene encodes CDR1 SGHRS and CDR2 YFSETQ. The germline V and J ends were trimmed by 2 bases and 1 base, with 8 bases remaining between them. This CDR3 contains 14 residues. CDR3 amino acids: CASSFDTRTDTQYF. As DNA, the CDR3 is TGCGCCAGCAGCTTTGACACTCGCACAGATACGCAGTATTTT.

DNA of the CDR3: TGTGCCAGCAGCCCCTCAGGCGACCCGCAGTATTTT. This gives the protein CASSPSGDPQYF. V and J are TRBV14 and TRBJ2-3, with D uncertain. V was cut by 4 bases and J by 10 bases, with 12 bases left in between. Germline V gives CDR1 SGHDN, CDR2 FVKESK. The CDR3 loop spans 12 amino acids.

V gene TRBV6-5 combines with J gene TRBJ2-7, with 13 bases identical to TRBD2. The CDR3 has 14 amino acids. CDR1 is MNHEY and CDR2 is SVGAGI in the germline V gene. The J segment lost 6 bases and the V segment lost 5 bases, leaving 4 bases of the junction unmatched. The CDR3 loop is CASSPTSGRPEQYF. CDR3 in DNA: TGTGCCAGCAGTCCGACTAGCGGGAGGCCCGAGCAGTACTTC.

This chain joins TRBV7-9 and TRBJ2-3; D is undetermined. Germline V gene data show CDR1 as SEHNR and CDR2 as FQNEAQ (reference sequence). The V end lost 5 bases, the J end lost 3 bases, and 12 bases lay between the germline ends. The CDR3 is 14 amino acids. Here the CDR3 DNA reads TGTGCCAGCAGCCGCCGTGGAGAAACAGATACGCAGTATTTT. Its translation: CASSRRGETDTQYF.

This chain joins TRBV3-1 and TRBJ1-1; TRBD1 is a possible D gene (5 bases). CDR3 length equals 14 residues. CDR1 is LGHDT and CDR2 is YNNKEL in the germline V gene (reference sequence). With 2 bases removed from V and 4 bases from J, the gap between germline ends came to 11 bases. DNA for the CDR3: TGTGCCAGCAGCCAACTGGGGGGGGGCACTGAAGCTTTCTTT. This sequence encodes CASSQLGGGTEAFF. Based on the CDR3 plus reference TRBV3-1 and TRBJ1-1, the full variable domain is DTAVSQTPKYLVTQMGNDKSIKCEQNLGHDTMYWYKQDSKKFLKIMFSYNNKELIINETVPNRFSPKSPDKAHLNLHINSLELGDSAVYFCASSQLGGGTEAFFGQGTRLTVV.

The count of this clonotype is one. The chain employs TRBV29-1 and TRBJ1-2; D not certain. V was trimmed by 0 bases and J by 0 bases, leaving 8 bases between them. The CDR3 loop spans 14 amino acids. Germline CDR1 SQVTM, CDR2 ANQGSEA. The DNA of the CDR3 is TGCAGCGTTGAAGAAGGCACCCCTAACTATGGCTACACCTTC. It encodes CSVEEGTPNYGYTF. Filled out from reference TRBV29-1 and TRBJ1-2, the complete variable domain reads SAVISQKPSRDICQRGTSLTIQCQVDSQVTMMFWYRQQPGQSLTLIATANQGSEATYESGFVIDKFPISRPNLTFSTLTVSNMSPEDSSIYLCSVEEGTPNYGYTFGSGTRLTVV.

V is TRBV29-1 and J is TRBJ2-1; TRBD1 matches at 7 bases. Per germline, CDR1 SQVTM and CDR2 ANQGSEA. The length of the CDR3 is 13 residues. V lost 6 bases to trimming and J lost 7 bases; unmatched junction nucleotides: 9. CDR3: CSVDRPILNEQFF. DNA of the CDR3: TGCAGCGTGGACAGGCCTATTTTGAATGAGCAGTTCTTC.

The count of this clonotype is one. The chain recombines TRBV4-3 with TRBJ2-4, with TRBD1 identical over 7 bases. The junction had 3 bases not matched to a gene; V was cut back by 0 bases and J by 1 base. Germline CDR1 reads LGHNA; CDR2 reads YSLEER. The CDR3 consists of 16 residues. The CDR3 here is CASSQDPQGAKNIQYF. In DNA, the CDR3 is TGCGCCAGCAGCCAAGACCCACAGGGGGCCAAAAACATTCAGTACTTC.

The CDR3 nucleotides read TGTGCCAGCAGGGAAGGGACAGCGAGGATGAACACTGAAGCTTTCTTT. Amino acid sequence: CASREGTARMNTEAFF. The V and J genes are TRBV12-3 or TRBV12-4 and TRBJ1-1; 7 bases are a match to TRBD1. This CDR3 contains 16 residues. Trimming removed 6 bases from V and 0 bases from J; junction bases left unmatched: 10.

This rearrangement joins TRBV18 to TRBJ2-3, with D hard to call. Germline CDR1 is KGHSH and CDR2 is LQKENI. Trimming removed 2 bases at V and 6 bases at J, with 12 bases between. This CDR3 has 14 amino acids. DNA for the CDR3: TGTGCCAGCTCACCAAACCTCGGTGCGGATACGCAGTATTTT. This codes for CASSPNLGADTQYF.

CDR3 in DNA: TGTGCCAGCTCACTTAGCGGTTTTACCTACAATGAGCAGTTCTTC. This codes for CASSLSGFTYNEQFF. This rearrangement joins TRBV18 to TRBJ2-1; D is possibly TRBD2 (6 bases). V shed 4 bases and J shed 2 bases, with 12 bases lying between them. CDR1 is KGHSH and CDR2 is LQKENI in the germline V gene. This CDR3 region has 15 residues.

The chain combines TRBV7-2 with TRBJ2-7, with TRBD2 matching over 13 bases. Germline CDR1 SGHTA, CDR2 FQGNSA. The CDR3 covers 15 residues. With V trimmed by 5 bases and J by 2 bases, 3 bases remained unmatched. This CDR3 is CASSRGTSGTYEQYF. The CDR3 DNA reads TGTGCCAGCAGCAGAGGGACTAGCGGGACCTACGAGCAGTACTTC.

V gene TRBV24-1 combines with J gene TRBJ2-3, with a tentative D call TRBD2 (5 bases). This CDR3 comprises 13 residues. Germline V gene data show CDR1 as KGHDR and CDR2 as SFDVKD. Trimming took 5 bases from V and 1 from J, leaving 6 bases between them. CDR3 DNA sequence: TGTGCCACCAGTGGAGCGGGCACAGATACGCAGTATTTT. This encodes CATSGAGTDTQYF.

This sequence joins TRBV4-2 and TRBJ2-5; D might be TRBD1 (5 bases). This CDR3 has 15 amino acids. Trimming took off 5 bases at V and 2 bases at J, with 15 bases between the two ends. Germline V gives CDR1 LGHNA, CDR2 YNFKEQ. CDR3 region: CASSEHQGTQETQYF. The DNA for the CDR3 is TGTGCCAGCAGCGAACACCAGGGCACGCAAGAGACCCAGTACTTC.

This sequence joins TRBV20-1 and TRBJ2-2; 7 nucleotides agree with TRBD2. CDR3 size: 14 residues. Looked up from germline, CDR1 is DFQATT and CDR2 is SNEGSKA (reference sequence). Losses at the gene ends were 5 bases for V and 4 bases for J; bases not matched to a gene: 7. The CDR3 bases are TGCAGTGCTGCTAGGGGAGGGCCCACCGGGGAGCTGTTTTTT. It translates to CSAARGGPTGELFF.

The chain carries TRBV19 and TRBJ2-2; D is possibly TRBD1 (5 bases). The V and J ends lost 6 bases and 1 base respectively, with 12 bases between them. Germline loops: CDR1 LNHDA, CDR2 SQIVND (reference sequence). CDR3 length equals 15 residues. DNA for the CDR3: TGTGCCAGTAGAATGTGGGGCGGGAACACCGGGGAGCTGTTTTTT. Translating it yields CASRMWGGNTGELFF. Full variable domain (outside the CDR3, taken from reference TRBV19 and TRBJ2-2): DGGITQSPKYLFRKEGQNVTLSCEQNLNHDAMYWYRQDPGQGLRLIYYSQIVNDFQKGDIAEGYSVSREKKESFPLTVTSAQKNPTAFYLCASRMWGGNTGELFFGEGSRLTVL.

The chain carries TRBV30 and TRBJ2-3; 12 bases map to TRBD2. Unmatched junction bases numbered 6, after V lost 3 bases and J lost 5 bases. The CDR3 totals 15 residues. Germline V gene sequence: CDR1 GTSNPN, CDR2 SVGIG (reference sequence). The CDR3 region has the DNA TGTGCCTGGAGGGGACTAGCGGGCAGGGGAGATACGCAGTATTTT. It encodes CAWRGLAGRGDTQYF.

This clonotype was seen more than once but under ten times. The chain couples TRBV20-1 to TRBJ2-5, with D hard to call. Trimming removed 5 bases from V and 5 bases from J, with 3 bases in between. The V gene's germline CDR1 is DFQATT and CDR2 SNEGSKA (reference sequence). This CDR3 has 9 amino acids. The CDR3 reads CSAGETQYF. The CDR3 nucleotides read TGCAGTGCTGGGGAGACCCAGTACTTC.

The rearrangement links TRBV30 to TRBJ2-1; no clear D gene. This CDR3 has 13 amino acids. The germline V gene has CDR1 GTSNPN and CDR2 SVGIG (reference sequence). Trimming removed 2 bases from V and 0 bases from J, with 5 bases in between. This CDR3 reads CAWSFSSYNEQFF. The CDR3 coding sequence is TGTGCCTGGAGTTTTAGCTCCTACAATGAGCAGTTCTTC.

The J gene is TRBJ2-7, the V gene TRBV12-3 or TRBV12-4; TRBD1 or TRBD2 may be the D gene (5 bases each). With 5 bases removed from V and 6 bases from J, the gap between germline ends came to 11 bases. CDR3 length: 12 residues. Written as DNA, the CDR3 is TGTGCCAGCAGTGGGGACGCCACCGAGCAGTACTTC. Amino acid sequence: CASSGDATEQYF.

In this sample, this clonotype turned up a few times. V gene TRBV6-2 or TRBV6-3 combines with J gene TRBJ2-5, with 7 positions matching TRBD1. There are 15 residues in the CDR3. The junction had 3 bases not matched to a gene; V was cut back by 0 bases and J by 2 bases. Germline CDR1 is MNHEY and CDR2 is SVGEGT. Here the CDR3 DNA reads TGTGCCAGCAGTTACTCGGGCAGGGGGCAAGAGACCCAGTACTTC. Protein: CASSYSGRGQETQYF.